The entry below gives a single T cell receptor (beta chain) sequence along with its context. This sample stems from a study of Ad26.COV2.S vaccination and SARS-CoV-2 variants. Study at large: Sample donor was a member of the COV1001 Ad26.COV2.S trial arm.

The germline V gene has CDR1 SGDLS and CDR2 YYNGEE. The CDR3 runs 15 residues. The J segment lost 5 bases and the V segment lost 1 base, leaving 4 bases of the junction unmatched. TCRdb keeps only in-frame clones here, not all; method: immunoSEQ multiplex PCR. The data hold roughly 300,000 clones, with about 88% observed a single time. The treatment: some 20 received Ad26.COV2.S at low or high dose, single or two shots; roughly five received placebo; per-sample allocation not given. The study sampled participants on day 63 after the first vaccine or placebo injection. This adult donor, from Boston, was 18-55 years old. In the vaccine, an Ad26 vector expressed the SARS-CoV-2 spike of the Wuhan strain.

This chain links TRBV9 with TRBJ2-3; 10 positions agree with TRBD2. Here the sequenced sample was peripheral blood, taken in a trial of Ad26.COV2.S vaccine versus placebo. The sequence derives from a person between 18 and 60 years old who received the Ad26.COV2.S COVID-19 vaccine or a placebo. Written as DNA, the CDR3 is TGTGCCAGCAGCGTACTAGCGGGAGAAGGAGATACGCAGTATTTT. This gives the protein CASSVLAGEGDTQYF. The full variable domain, with the rest looked up from reference TRBV9 and TRBJ2-3, is DSGVTQTPKHLITATGQRVTLRCSPRSGDLSVYWYQQSLDQGLQFLIQYYNGEERAKGNILERFSAQQFPDLHSELNLSSLELGDSALYFCASSVLAGEGDTQYFGPGTRLTVL.